The 14 T cell receptor beta chains presented below share a single source sample, sequenced in a study of T-cell memory formation after mild COVID-19. TCRdb used MiXCR to reprocess the 5' RACE reads, holding one entry per CDR3 protein. This sample yields 470,000 or so distinct CDR3 sequences, of which approximately 20% are seen a single time; approximately 8.1% belongs to the top ten. The sample taken for sequencing was PBMCs or a T cell subset sorted from them (not recorded which). The receptors derive from an adult woman who had mild COVID-19 (a few samples of this study predate the infection). Cell type and time point are not known.

The J gene is TRBJ2-7, the V gene TRBV7-2, with TRBD1 matching 8 bases. This CDR3 contains 14 residues. J lost 3 bases, V lost 5 bases, and 6 bases had no gene match. Germline V gives CDR1 SGHTA, CDR2 FQGNSA. The CDR3 loop reads CASSTGQGIYEQYF. The CDR3 DNA sequence: TGTGCCAGCAGCACCGGACAGGGAATCTACGAGCAGTACTTC.

This clonotype has ten or more counts. The chain employs TRBV4-3 and TRBJ2-3, with D perhaps TRBD1 or TRBD2 (5 bases each). The ends were cut back, 1 base at V and 4 bases at J, with 12 bases in the middle. Germline loops: CDR1 LGHNA, CDR2 YSLEER. The CDR3 has 15 residues. The CDR3 DNA reads as TGCGCCAGCAGCCAAGGGGCAGGGACGGCAGATACGCAGTATTTT. Translated: CASSQGAGTADTQYF.

This clonotype has just a few counts. For the CDR3, the DNA is TGCAGCGTTGCGAGGGTTCTGAACACTGAAGCTTTCTTT. Translation gives CSVARVLNTEAFF. The V call is TRBV29-1, the J call TRBJ1-1; D gene ambiguous. Trimming left V 4 bases short and J 0 bases short, with 9 bases between. This CDR3 region has 13 residues. Germline lookup yields CDR1 SQVTM and CDR2 ANQGSEA. The full variable domain, rest sourced from reference TRBV29-1 and TRBJ1-1, is SAVISQKPSRDICQRGTSLTIQCQVDSQVTMMFWYRQQPGQSLTLIATANQGSEATYESGFVIDKFPISRPNLTFSTLTVSNMSPEDSSIYLCSVARVLNTEAFFGQGTRLTVV.

This clonotype was observed a handful of times. This chain joins TRBV5-7 and TRBJ2-3, with a weak D call TRBD2 (5 bases). TRBV5-7 carries the ORF label, with uncertain function. The CDR3 extends over 15 amino acids. The ends were cut back, 2 bases at V and 4 bases at J, with 14 bases in the middle. The CDR3 DNA reads as TGTGCCAGCAGCTTCCACATCACTAGGGCAGATACGCAGTATTTT. Protein product: CASSFHITRADTQYF.

The chain recombines TRBV28 with TRBJ2-7, with TRBD1 matching 8 bases. J gave up 2 bases and V 2 bases, and 8 bases lay outside the gene matches. Per the germline V gene, CDR1 is MDHEN and CDR2 is SYDVKM. The CDR3 covers 16 residues. The CDR3 nucleotides read TGTGCCAGCAGTTTAGGGTGGGACAGGAGTCCCTACGAGCAGTACTTC. Its protein is CASSLGWDRSPYEQYF. Variable domain in full (rest from reference TRBV28 and TRBJ2-7): DVKVTQSSRYLVKRTGEKVFLECVQDMDHENMFWYRQDPGLGLRLIYFSYDVKMKEKGDIPEGYSVSREKKERFSLILESASTNQTSMYLCASSLGWDRSPYEQYFGPGTRLTVT.

This chain joins TRBV24-1 and TRBJ2-5; 7 nucleotides line up with TRBD1. J gave up 4 bases and V 4 bases, and 17 bases lay outside the gene matches. Germline assignment: CDR1 KGHDR and CDR2 SFDVKD. This CDR3 is built from 18 residues. CDR3 sequence: CATSETTGTWAGGETQYF. CDR3 coding DNA: TGTGCCACCAGTGAGACGACCGGGACCTGGGCAGGGGGAGAGACCCAGTACTTC.

This clonotype was counted only a few times. V and J are TRBV5-1 and TRBJ2-7; D might be TRBD1 (6 bases). Germline assignment: CDR1 SGHRS and CDR2 YFSETQ. V was pared by 4 bases and J by 7 bases, with 12 bases between. The CDR3 extends over 12 amino acids. DNA for the CDR3: TGCGCCAGCAGCGGGGGCTCGGGGGAGCAGTACTTC. Translating gives CASSGGSGEQYF.

This clonotype was detected a few times. The V call is TRBV2, the J call TRBJ1-1; 8 nucleotides align to TRBD1. Germline CDR1 SNHLY, CDR2 FYNNEI. There are 14 residues in the CDR3. The V and J ends lost 6 bases and 4 bases, in that order; junction bases with no gene match: 7. The CDR3 spells CASRPRQGPTEAFF. The CDR3 DNA reads as TGTGCCAGCAGGCCAAGACAGGGGCCCACTGAAGCTTTCTTT.

There are a few counts of this clonotype. The J gene is TRBJ2-1, the V gene TRBV12-3 or TRBV12-4, with D possibly matching TRBD1 (5 bases). V was shortened by 6 bases and J by 0 bases, with 15 bases between the two germline ends. The CDR3 is 16 amino acids. The CDR3 DNA reads TGTGCCAGCAGCCAAACCGGTAGGGGCTCCTACAATGAGCAGTTCTTC. This sequence encodes CASSQTGRGSYNEQFF.

This chain uses TRBV15 with TRBJ1-5; tentatively, D is TRBD1 (6 bases). Trimming removed 5 bases at V and 1 base at J, with 15 bases between. Germline CDR1 is LNHNV and CDR2 is YYDKDF (reference sequence). CDR3 length: 16 amino acids. This chain's CDR3 is CATSVNRDGSNQPQHF. The CDR3 region has the DNA TGTGCCACCAGCGTGAACAGGGACGGGAGCAATCAGCCCCAGCATTTT.

CDR3 sequence (DNA): TGTGCCAGCAGGGGGGACACAGATACGCAGTATTTT. Protein sequence: CASRGDTDTQYF. The chain links TRBV7-2 to TRBJ2-3; D may be TRBD1 or TRBD2 (5 bases each). The CDR3 has 12 amino acids. Germline CDR1 and CDR2: SGHTA and FQGNSA. V was shortened by 6 bases and J by 2 bases, with 6 bases between the two germline ends.

J is TRBJ2-1 and V is TRBV4-2; TRBD1 is a possible D gene (5 bases). The V gene lost 5 bases and the J gene lost 0 bases, with 17 bases spanning the gap. The CDR3 loop spans 17 amino acids. Per germline, CDR1 LGHNA and CDR2 YNFKEQ. CDR3 DNA: TGTGCCAGCAGCTTCCCGGTGGACACAAGCTCCTACAATGAGCAGTTCTTC. As protein: CASSFPVDTSSYNEQFF.

This clonotype was detected many times. The chain has TRBV3-1 and TRBJ2-3, with 7 positions matching TRBD2. Germline trimming cut 1 base from V and 0 bases from J; bases unmatched to any gene: 1. There are 15 residues in the CDR3. Looked up from germline, CDR1 is LGHDT and CDR2 is YNNKEL (reference sequence). The CDR3 coding sequence is TGTGCCAGCAGCCAAGGCGGGGGTAGCACAGATACGCAGTATTTT. Translating it yields CASSQGGGSTDTQYF.

Concerning this clonotype: Relative to the germline gene, one junction end is altered; a read error may explain this. This chain links TRBV3-1 with TRBJ2-7; TRBD1 matches at 8 bases. The length of the CDR3 is 16 residues. Looked up from germline, CDR1 is LGHDT and CDR2 is YNNKEL (reference sequence). The CDR3 loop reads CASSHAGDRSSDEQYF. For the CDR3, the DNA is TGTGCCAGCAGCCATGCCGGGGACAGGAGCTCCGACGAGCAGTACTTC.